Described below is a single T cell receptor (beta chain) sequence and its context. These data belong to a study of cytotoxic CD8 clonotypes in ibrutinib-treated CLL. Turning to the study itself: Within the patient group, around 11 were relapsed/refractory and roughly 16 treatment-naive, and about 17 were IGHV unmutated.

Germline V gives CDR1 LNHDA, CDR2 SQIVND (reference sequence). The CDR3 spans 12 residues. V dropped 6 bases and J dropped 8 bases, with 11 bases sitting between them. Clones were read by immunoSEQ multiplex PCR, and TCRdb kept only the in-frame ones, dropping some. The sample has 110,000 to 150,000 clones; more than 75% are singletons. Sequenced here: PBMCs, sampled after 24 months of ibrutinib treatment. This TCR was sampled from a human donor with chronic lymphocytic leukemia. This chain uses TRBV19 with TRBJ2-1, with D perhaps TRBD1 (6 bases). The chain's CDR3 is CASSRGGDEQFF. CDR3 nucleotide sequence: TGTGCCAGTAGCAGGGGTGGAGATGAGCAGTTCTTC.